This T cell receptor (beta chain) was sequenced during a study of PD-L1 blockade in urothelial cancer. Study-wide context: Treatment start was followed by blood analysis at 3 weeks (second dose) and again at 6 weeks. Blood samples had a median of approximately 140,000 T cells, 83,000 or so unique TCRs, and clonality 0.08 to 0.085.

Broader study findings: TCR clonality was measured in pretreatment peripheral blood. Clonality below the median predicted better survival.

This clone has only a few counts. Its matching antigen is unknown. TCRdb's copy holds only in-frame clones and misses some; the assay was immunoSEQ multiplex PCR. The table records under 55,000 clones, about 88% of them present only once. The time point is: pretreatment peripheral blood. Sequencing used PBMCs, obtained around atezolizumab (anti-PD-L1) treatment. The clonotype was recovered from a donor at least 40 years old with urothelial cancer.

The CDR3 spells CASSPGDRPRDGYTF. Here the CDR3 DNA reads TGTGCCAGCAGCCCTGGGGACAGGCCCAGGGATGGCTACACCTTC. The chain combines TRBV9 with TRBJ1-2; 8 bases are shared with TRBD1. J lost 6 bases, V lost 4 bases, and 11 bases had no gene match. This CDR3 is 15 amino acids long. CDR1 and CDR2 from the germline V gene are SGDLS and YYNGEE.